This T cell receptor (beta chain) was recorded in a study of blood T cell repertoires in COVID-19. Background on the study: T cells, B-cell-depleted T cells, or PBMCs supplied cDNA or gDNA.

Original processing notes: Estimation of nucleated cell counts relied on the amplification of reference gene primers. The data were produced by immunoSEQ multiplex PCR, yet TCRdb's version contains in-frame clones alone and is incomplete. V, J and clone size derive from that table, while D and trimming were established from the DNA sequence. Among under 500,000 clones listed, around 89% were seen once. The CDR3 is 16 amino acids. The chain has TRBV21-1 and TRBJ2-5; the D call in the table, TRBD1, was not verified against the DNA. TRBV21-1 is a pseudogene locus. The origin of this receptor is a woman aged 25 to 39 with acute or convalescent COVID-19. Specimen: peripheral blood. DNA of the CDR3: TGTGCCAGCGGGGCTCCCCAGGGATCCCCCCAAGAGACCCAGTACTTC. Translating it yields CASGAPQGSPQETQYF.